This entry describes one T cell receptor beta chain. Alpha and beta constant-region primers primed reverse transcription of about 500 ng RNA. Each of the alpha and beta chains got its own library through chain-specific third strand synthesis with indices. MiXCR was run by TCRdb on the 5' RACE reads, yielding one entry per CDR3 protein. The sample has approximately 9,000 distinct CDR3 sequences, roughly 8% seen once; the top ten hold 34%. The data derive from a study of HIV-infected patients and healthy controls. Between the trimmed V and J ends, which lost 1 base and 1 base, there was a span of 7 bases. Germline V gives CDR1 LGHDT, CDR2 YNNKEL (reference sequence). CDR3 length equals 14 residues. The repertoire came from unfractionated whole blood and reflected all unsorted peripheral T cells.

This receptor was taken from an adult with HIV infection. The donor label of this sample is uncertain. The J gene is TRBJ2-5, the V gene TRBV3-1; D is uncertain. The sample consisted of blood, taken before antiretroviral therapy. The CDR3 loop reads CASSQAGFQETQYF. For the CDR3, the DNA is TGTGCCAGCAGCCAAGCAGGATTCCAAGAGACCCAGTACTTC.